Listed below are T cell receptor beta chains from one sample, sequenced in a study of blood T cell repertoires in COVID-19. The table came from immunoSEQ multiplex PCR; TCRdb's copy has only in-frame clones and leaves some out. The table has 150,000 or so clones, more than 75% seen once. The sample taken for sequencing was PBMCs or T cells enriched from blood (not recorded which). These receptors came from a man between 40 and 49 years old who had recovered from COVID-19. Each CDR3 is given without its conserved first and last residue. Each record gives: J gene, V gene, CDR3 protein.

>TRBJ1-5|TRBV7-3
ASSLLLQGGDQPQH
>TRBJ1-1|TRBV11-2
ASSPHRDNTEAF
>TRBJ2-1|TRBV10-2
ASREDRGNYNEQF
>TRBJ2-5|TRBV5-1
ASSLVGTGGQETQY
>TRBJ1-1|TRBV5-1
ASSSGQGFSMNTEAF
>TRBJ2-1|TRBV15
ATSIRGGGHEQF
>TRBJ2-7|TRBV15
ATSREGGQSYEQY
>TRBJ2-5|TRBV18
ASSPVVLAGGQETQY
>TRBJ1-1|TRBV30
AWSVMATEAF
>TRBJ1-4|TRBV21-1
ASSKVAGFATNEKLF
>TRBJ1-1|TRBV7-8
ASSLGQGYGAF
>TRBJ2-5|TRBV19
ASSMASQETQY
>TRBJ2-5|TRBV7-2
ASSRWGVRETQY
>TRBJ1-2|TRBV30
AWRRQGAGYGYT
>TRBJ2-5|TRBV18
ASSPGPGSGGETQY
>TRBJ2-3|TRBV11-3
ASSRGETDTQY
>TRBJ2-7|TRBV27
ASSLQGQLGQY
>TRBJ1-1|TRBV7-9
ASSRQGYTEAF
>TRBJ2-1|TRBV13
ASSPRRVGAQF
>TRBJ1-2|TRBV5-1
ASSPSGSWSDGYT
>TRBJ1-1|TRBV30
AWGSKRGTTEAF
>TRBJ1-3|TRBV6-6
ASSRSTGTPSSGNTIY
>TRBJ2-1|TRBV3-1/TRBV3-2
ASSQEGPAGSLTGITHNEQF
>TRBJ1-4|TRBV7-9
ASSYGTGGEEKLF
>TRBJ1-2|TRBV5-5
ASSSGQGIYGYT
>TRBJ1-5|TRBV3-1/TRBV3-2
ASSQDWGRENQPQH
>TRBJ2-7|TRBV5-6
ASSPRGTSGGSGEQY
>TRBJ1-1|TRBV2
ASRYYTEAF
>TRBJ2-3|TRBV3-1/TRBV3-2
ASSQDRAGGRY
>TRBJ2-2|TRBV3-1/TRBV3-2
ASRPGQGVTGELF
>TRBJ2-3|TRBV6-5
ASRSQGISTDTQY
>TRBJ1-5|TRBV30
AWSSGHNQPQH
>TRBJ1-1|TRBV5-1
ASSLRQENTEAF
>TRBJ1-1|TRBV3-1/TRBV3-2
ASTRDTSMNTEAF
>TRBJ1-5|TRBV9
ASSVDPRGGNQPQH
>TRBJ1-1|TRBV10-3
AISEGVGDTEAF
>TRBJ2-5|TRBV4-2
ASSQDPASGGRTQETQY
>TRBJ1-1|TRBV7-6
ASSRGQGRDTEAF
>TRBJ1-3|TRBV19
ASSRRDSGNTIY
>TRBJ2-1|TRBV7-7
ASSDERTGGDEQF
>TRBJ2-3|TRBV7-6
ASSQHQTSGGLDTQY
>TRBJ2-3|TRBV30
AWARRGSTDTQY
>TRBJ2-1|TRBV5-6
ASSPLRTGGHQF
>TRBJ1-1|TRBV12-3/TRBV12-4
ASSLARTEAF
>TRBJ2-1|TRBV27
ASSLGTSGGQEQF
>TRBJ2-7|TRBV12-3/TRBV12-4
ASSLAPGNEQY
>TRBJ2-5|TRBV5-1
ASSFSTGGSQETQY
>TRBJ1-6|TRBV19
ATTDRSHNSPLH
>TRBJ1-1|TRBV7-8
ASSLANAELNTEAF
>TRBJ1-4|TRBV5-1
ASSPSRGEKLF
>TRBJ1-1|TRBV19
ASSIAGGRAF
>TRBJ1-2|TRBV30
AWSVRVGGYT
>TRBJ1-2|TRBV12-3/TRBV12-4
ASRVRDNS
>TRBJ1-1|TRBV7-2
ASSLTGIREAF
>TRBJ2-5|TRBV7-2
ASSWSRQETQY
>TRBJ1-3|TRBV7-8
ASSPGTGRDTIY